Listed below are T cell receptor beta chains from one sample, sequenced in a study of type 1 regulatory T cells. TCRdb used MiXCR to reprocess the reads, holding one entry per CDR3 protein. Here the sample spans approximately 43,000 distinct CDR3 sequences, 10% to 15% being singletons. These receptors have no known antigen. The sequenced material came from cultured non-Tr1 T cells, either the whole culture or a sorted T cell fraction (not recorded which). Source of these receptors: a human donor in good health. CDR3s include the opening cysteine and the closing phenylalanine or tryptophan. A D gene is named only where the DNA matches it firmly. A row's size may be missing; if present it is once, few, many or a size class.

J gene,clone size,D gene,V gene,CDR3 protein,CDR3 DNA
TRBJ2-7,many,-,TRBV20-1,CSAPRDAPYEQYF,TGCAGTGCGCCGCGGGACGCGCCATACGAGCAGTACTTC
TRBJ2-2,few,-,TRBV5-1,CASSLGRTNTGELFF,TGCGCCAGCAGCTTGGGGCGGACGAACACCGGGGAGCTGTTTTTT
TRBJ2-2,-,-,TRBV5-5,CASSGVTLNTGELFF,TGTGCCAGCAGCGGGGTAACACTGAACACCGGGGAGCTGTTTTTT
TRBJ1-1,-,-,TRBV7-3,CASSLDWRTEAFF,TGTGCCAGCAGCTTAGATTGGAGGACTGAAGCTTTCTTT
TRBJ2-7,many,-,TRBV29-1,CSVEAPSYEQYF,TGCAGCGTTGAAGCACCATCCTACGAGCAGTACTTC
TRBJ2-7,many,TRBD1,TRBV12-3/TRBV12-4,CASSGYTGALDEQYF,TGTGCCAGCAGCGGGTATACAGGGGCCCTGGACGAGCAGTACTTC
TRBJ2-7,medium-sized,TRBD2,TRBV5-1,CASSFSGRAYEQYF,TGCGCCAGCAGCTTTAGCGGGAGGGCCTACGAGCAGTACTTC
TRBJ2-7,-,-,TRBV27,CASSPKSAYSYEQYF,TGTGCCAGCAGTCCTAAATCAGCCTATTCCTACGAGCAGTACTTC
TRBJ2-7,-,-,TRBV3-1,CASSRNRAYEQYF,TGTGCCAGCAGCAGAAACAGGGCTTACGAGCAGTACTTC
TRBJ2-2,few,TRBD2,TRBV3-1,CASSLLVGTSTGELFF,TGTGCCAGCAGCCTTTTGGTCGGGACTAGCACCGGGGAGCTGTTTTTT
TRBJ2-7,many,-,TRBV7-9,CASSLWPSGHEQYF,TGTGCCAGCAGCTTATGGCCCTCGGGGCACGAGCAGTACTTC
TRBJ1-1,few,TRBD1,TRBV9,CASSVDPGGQGTEAFF,TGTGCCAGCAGCGTAGATCCAGGGGGCCAGGGCACTGAAGCTTTCTTT
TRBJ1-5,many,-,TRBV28,CASSLSQVLNQPQHF,TGTGCCAGCAGTTTATCCCAGGTCTTGAATCAGCCCCAGCATTTT
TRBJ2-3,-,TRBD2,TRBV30,CAWSRGTSGLTDTQYF,TGTGCCTGGAGTCGAGGGACTAGCGGACTCACAGATACGCAGTATTTT
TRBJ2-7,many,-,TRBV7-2,CASRQAGGGGEQYF,TGTGCCAGCAGACAAGCAGGGGGCGGGGGCGAGCAGTACTTC
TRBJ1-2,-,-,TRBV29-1,CSVNGNYGYTF,TGCAGCGTTAACGGTAACTATGGCTACACCTTC
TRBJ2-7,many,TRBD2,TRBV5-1,CASSSRGAGPYEQYF,TGCGCCAGCAGCTCCAGAGGAGCGGGGCCCTACGAGCAGTACTTC
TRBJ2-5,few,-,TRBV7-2,CASSLAAYPGETQYF,TGTGCCAGCAGCTTAGCGGCCTACCCGGGCGAGACCCAGTACTTC
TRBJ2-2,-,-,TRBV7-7,CASSLSQNTGELFF,TGTGCTAGCAGCCTCTCCCAGAACACCGGGGAGCTGTTTTTT
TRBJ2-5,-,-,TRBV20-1,CSARGAGETQYF,TGCAGTGCTAGAGGGGCCGGGGAGACCCAGTACTTC
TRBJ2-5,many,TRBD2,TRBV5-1,CASSRLAGVSRETQYF,TGCGCCAGCAGCCGACTAGCGGGAGTTTCGAGAGAGACCCAGTACTTC
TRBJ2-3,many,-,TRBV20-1,CSARRATDTQYF,TGCAGTGCTAGACGGGCAACTGATACGCAGTATTTT
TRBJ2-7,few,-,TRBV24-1,CATSDKNLYEQYF,TGTGCCACCAGTGACAAGAATCTCTACGAGCAGTACTTC
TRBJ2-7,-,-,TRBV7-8,CASSLTSKAYEQYF,TGTGCCAGCAGCTTAACTAGCAAGGCCTACGAGCAGTACTTC
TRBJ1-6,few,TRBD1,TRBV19,CASSITGAQSPLHF,TGTGCCAGTAGTATCACAGGGGCGCAATCACCCCTCCACTTT
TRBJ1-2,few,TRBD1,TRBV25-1,CASRSGTGGNYGYTF,TGTGCCAGCAGGTCCGGGACAGGGGGCAACTATGGCTACACCTTC
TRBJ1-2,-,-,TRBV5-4,CASSLVGSNYGYTF,TGTGCCAGCAGCTTGGTAGGGTCTAACTATGGCTACACCTTC
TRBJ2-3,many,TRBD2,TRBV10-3,CAIGTLAAEPDTQYF,TGTGCCATCGGGACCCTAGCGGCCGAACCAGATACGCAGTATTTT
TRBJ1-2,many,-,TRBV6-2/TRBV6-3,CASTQDLFGGYTF,TGTGCCAGCACCCAGGACCTCTTCGGGGGCTACACCTTC
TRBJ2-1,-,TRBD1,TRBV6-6,CASSPLTDRGMGEQFF,TGTGCCAGCAGTCCCCTGACTGACAGGGGAATGGGTGAGCAGTTCTTC
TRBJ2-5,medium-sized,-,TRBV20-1,CSALARQETQYF,TGCAGTGCGCTAGCGAGACAAGAGACCCAGTACTTC
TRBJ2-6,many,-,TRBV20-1,CSAWVGAGANVLTF,TGCAGTGCTTGGGTAGGGGCTGGGGCCAACGTCCTGACTTTC
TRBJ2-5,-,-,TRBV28,CASLAGGRGGRETQYF,TGTGCCAGTCTGGCCGGAGGGAGAGGAGGTCGGGAGACCCAGTACTTC
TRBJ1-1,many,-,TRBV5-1,CASSLTENTEAFF,TGCGCCAGCAGCTTGACAGAGAACACTGAAGCTTTCTTT
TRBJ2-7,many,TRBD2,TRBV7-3,CASSLITGGEQYF,TGTGCCAGCAGCTTAATTACGGGAGGGGAGCAGTACTTC
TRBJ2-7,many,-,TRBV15,CATSRTRRGYEQYF,TGTGCCACCAGCAGAACCAGGAGGGGATACGAGCAGTACTTC
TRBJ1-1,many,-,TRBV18,CASSTRAVNTEAFF,TGTGCCAGCTCAACTAGGGCAGTTAACACTGAAGCTTTCTTT
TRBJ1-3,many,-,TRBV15,CATSRDVSGNTIYF,TGTGCCACCAGCAGAGATGTCTCTGGAAACACCATATATTTT
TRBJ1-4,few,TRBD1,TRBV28,CASSTPDRAGEKLFF,TGTGCCAGCAGTACTCCGGACAGGGCCGGTGAAAAACTGTTTTTT
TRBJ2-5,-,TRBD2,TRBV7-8,CASSLVRPGLAGGETQYF,TGTGCCAGCAGCTTAGTACGACCCGGACTAGCGGGAGGAGAGACCCAGTACTTC
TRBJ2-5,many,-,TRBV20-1,CSASSRQETQYF,TGCAGTGCTAGCTCTCGCCAAGAGACCCAGTACTTC
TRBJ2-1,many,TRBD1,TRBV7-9,CASSLDAGGHNEQFF,TGTGCCAGCAGCTTAGATGCAGGGGGCCACAATGAGCAGTTCTTC
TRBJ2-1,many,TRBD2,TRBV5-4,CATRLLAGDNNEQFF,TGTGCCACCAGATTACTAGCGGGAGATAACAATGAGCAGTTCTTC
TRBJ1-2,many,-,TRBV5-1,CASSLGGTPQGYGYTF,TGCGCCAGCAGCTTGGGCGGGACACCGCAGGGCTATGGCTACACCTTC
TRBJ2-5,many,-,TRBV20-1,CSARGPTRETQYF,TGCAGTGCTAGAGGCCCGACTAGGGAGACCCAGTACTTC